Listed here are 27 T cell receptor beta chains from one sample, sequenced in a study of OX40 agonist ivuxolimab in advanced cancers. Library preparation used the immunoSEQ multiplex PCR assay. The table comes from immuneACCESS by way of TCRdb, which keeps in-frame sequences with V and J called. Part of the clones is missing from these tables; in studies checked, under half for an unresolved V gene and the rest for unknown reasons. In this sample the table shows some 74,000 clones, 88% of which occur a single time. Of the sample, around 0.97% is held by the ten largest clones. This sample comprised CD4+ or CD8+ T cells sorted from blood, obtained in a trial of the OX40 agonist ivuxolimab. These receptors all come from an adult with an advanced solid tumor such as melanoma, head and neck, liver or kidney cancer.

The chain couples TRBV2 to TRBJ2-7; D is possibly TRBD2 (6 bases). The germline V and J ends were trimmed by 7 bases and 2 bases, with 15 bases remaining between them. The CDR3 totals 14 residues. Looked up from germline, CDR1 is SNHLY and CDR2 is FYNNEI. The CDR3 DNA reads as TGTGCCAGCAACCCCCTCGGGGGTCCCTACGAGCAGTACTTC. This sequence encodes CASNPLGGPYEQYF.

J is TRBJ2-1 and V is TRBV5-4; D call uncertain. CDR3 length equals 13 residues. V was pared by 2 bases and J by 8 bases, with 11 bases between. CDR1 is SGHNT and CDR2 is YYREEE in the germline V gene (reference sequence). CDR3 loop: CASSFDWKDEQFF. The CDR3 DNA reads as TGTGCCAGCAGCTTCGACTGGAAGGATGAGCAGTTCTTC. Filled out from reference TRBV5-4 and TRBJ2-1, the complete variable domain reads ETGVTQSPTHLIKTRGQQVTLRCSSQSGHNTVSWYQQALGQGPQFIFQYYREEENGRGNFPPRFSGLQFPNYSSELNVNALELDDSALYLCASSFDWKDEQFFGPGTRLTVL.

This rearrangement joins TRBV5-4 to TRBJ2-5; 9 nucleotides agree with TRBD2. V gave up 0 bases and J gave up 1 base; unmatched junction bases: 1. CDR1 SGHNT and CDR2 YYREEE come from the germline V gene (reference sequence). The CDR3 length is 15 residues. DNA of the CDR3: TGTGCCAGCAGCTTGGCTAGCGGGGCCCAAGAGACCCAGTACTTC. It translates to CASSLASGAQETQYF.

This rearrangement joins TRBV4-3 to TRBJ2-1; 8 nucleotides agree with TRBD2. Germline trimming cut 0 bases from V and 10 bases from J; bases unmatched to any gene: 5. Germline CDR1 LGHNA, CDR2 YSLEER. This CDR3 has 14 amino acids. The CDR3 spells CASSQDGASGEQFF. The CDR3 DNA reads TGCGCCAGCAGCCAAGACGGGGCTAGCGGGGAGCAGTTCTTC.

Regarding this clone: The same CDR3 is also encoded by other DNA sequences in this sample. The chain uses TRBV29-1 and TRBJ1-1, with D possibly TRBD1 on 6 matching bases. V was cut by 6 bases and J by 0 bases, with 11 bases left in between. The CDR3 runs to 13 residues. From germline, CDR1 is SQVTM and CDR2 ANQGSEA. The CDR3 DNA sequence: TGCAGCGTACGGGACACCCTGAACACTGAAGCTTTCTTT. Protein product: CSVRDTLNTEAFF.

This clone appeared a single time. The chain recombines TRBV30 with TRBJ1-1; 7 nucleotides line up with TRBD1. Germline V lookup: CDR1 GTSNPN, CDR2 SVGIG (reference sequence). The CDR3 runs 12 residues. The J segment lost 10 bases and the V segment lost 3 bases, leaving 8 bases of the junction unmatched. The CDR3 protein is CAWSIQQGLAFF. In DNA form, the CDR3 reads TGTGCCTGGAGCATTCAACAGGGGTTAGCTTTCTTT. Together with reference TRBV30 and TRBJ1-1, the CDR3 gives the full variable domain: SQTIHQWPATLVQPVGSPLSLECTVEGTSNPNLYWYRQAAGRGLQLLFYSVGIGQISSEVPQNLSASRPQDRQFILSSKKLLLSDSGFYLCAWSIQQGLAFFGQGTRLTVV.

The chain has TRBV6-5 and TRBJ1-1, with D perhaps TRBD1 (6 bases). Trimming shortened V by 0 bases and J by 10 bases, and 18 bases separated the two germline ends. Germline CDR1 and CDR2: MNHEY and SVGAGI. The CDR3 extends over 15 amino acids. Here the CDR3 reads CASSYSGRQGFRAFF. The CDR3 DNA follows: TGTGCCAGCAGTTACTCCGGTCGGCAGGGGTTCCGAGCTTTCTTT.

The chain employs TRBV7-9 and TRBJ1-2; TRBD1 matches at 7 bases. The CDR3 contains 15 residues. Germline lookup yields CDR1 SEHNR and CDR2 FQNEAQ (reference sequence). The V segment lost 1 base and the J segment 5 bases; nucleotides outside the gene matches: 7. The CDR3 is CASSLELLQGYGYTF. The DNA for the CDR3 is TGTGCCAGCAGCTTAGAACTATTACAGGGGTATGGCTACACCTTC. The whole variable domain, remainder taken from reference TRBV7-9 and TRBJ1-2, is DTGVSQNPRHKITKRGQNVTFRCDPISEHNRLYWYRQTLGQGPEFLTYFQNEAQLEKSRLLSDRFSAERPKGSFSTLEIQRTEQGDSAMYLCASSLELLQGYGYTFGSGTRLTVV.

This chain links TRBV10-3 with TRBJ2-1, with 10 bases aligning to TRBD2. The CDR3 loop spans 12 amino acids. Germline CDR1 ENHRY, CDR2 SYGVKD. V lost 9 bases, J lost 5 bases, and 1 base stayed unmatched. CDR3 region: CAIAGGNNEQFF. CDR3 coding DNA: TGTGCCATAGCGGGAGGGAACAATGAGCAGTTCTTC.

The CDR3 DNA follows: TGTGCTAGTGGTTCCAATTACGAGCAGTACTTC. Amino acid sequence: CASGSNYEQYF. The rearrangement joins TRBV12-5 to TRBJ2-7; no clear D gene. The CDR3 spans 11 residues. V lost 4 bases and J lost 4, with 5 bases in between. Germline V gives CDR1 LGHNT, CDR2 FRNRAP. The whole variable domain, filled in from reference TRBV12-5 and TRBJ2-7, reads DARVTQTPRHKVTEMGQEVTMRCQPILGHNTVFWYRQTMMQGLELLAYFRNRAPLDDSGMPKDRFSAEMPDATLATLKIQPSEPRDSAVYFCASGSNYEQYFGPGTRLTVT.

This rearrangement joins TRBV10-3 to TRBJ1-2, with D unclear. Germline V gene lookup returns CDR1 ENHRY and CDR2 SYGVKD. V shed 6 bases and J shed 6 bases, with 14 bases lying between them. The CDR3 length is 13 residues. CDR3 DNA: TGTGCCATCAGCGGGGAAGTCGGGCATGGCTACACCTTC. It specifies CAISGEVGHGYTF.

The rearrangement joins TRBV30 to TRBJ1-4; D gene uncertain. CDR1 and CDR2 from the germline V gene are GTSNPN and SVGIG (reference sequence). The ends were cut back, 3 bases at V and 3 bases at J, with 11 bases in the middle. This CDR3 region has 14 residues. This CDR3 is CAWSSTAANEKLFF. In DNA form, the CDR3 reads TGTGCCTGGAGCTCGACCGCCGCTAATGAAAAACTGTTTTTT.

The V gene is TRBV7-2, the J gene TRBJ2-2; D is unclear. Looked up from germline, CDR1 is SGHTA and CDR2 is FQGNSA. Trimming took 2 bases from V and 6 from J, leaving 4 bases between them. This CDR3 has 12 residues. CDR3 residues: CASSLNPGELFF. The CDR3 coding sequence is TGTGCCAGCAGCTTAAACCCCGGGGAGCTGTTTTTT.

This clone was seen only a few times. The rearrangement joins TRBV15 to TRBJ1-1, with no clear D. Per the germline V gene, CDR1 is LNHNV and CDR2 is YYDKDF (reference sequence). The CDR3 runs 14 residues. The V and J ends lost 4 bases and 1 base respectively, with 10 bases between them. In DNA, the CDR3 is TGTGCCACCAGCACCCGGGTTACGAACACTGAAGCTTTCTTT. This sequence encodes CATSTRVTNTEAFF.

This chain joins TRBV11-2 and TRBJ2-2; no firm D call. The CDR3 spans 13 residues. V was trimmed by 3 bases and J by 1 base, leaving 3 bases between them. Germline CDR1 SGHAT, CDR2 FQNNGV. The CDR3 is CASSFENTGELFF. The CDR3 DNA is TGTGCCAGCAGCTTTGAGAACACCGGGGAGCTGTTTTTT.

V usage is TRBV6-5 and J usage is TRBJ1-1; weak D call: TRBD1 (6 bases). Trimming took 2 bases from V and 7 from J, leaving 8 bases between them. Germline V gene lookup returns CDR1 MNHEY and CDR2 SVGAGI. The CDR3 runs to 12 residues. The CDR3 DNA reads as TGTGCCAGCAGTTACAGGGGGGGTGAAGCTTTCTTT. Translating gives CASSYRGGEAFF.

The CDR3 loop reads CASSLVTPGRDSPLHF. CDR3 nucleotides: TGCGCCAGCAGCTTGGTGACTCCCGGTCGGGATTCACCCCTCCACTTT. The chain recombines TRBV5-1 with TRBJ1-6, with unresolved D. Looked up from germline, CDR1 is SGHRS and CDR2 is YFSETQ. Trimming left V 0 bases short and J 8 bases short, with 15 bases between. This CDR3 spans 16 amino acids.

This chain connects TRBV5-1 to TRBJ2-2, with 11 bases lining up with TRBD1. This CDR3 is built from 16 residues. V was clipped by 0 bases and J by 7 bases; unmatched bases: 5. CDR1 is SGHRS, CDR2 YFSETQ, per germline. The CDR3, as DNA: TGCGCCAGCAGCTTGGGGACAGGGGGCTTTGTCGGGGAGCTGTTTTTT. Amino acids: CASSLGTGGFVGELFF.

CDR3: CASSQLLREFFYTWETQYF. In DNA, the CDR3 is TGCGCCAGCAGTCAATTGTTGCGGGAATTTTTCTATACGTGGGAGACCCAGTACTTC. The chain links TRBV23-1 to TRBJ2-5; a weak D match, TRBD2 (6 bases). TRBV23-1 is given ORF status, its function remaining uncertain. V was pared by 1 base and J by 5 bases, with 26 bases between. The CDR3 has 19 residues.

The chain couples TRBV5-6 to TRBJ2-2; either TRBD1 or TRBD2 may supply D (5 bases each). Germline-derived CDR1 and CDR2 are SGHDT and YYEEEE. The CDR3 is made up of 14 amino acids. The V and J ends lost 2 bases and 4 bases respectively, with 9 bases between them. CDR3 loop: CASSLLGGTGELFF. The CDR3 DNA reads TGTGCCAGCAGCTTACTTGGGGGCACCGGGGAGCTGTTTTTT.

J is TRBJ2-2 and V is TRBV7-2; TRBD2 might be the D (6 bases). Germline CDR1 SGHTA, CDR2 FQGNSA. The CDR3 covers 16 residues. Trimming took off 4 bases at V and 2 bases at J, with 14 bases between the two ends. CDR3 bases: TGTGCCAGCAGCTGGAATAGCGGAGTTAACACCGGGGAGCTGTTTTTT. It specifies CASSWNSGVNTGELFF.

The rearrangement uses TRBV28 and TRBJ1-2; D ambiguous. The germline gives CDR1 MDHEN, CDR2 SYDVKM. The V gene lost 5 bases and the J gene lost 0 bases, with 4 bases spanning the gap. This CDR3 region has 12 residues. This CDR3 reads CASSASNYGYTF. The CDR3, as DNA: TGTGCCAGCAGTGCCTCTAACTATGGCTACACCTTC.

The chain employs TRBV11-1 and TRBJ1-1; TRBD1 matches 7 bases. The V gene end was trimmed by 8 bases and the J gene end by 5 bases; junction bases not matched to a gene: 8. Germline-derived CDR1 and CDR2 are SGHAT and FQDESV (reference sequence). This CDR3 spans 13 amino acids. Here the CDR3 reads CASGRQGGTEAFF. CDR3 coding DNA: TGTGCCAGCGGGAGACAGGGAGGGACTGAAGCTTTCTTT.

In DNA, the CDR3 is TGTGCCAGCAGTCTGGACAGGGGCCGAAAACTGTTTTTT. This codes for CASSLDRGRKLFF. V gene TRBV28 combines with J gene TRBJ1-4, with 9 bases matching TRBD1. V dropped 5 bases and J dropped 10; count of bases not matched to a gene: 5. The CDR3 has 13 residues. Germline V gene data show CDR1 as MDHEN and CDR2 as SYDVKM.

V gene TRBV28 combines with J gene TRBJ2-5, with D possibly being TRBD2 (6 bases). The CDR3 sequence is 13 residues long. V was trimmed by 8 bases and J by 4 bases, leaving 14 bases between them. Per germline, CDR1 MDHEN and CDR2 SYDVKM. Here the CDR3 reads CASVSSVPETQYF. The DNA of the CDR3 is TGTGCCAGCGTATCTAGCGTCCCAGAGACCCAGTACTTC.

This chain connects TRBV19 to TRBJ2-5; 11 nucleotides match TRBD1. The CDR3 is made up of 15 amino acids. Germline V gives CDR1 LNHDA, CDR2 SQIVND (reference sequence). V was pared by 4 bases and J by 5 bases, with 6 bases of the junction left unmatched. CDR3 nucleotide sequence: TGTGCCAGTAGTAAAGGACAGGGGGCCGGTGAGACCCAGTACTTC. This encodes CASSKGQGAGETQYF.

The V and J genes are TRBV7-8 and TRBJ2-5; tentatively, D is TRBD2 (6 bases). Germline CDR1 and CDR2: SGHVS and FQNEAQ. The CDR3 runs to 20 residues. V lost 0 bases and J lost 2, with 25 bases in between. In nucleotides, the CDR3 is TGTGCCAGCAGCTTAGCGCACGACAGTTTAGATTCCGGACTACAAGAGACCCAGTACTTC. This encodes CASSLAHDSLDSGLQETQYF. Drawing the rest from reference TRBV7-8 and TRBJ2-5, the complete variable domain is GAGVSQSPRYKVAKRGQDVALRCDPISGHVSLFWYQQALGQGPEFLTYFQNEAQLDKSGLPSDRFFAERPEGSVSTLKIQRTQQEDSAVYLCASSLAHDSLDSGLQETQYFGPGTRLLVL.